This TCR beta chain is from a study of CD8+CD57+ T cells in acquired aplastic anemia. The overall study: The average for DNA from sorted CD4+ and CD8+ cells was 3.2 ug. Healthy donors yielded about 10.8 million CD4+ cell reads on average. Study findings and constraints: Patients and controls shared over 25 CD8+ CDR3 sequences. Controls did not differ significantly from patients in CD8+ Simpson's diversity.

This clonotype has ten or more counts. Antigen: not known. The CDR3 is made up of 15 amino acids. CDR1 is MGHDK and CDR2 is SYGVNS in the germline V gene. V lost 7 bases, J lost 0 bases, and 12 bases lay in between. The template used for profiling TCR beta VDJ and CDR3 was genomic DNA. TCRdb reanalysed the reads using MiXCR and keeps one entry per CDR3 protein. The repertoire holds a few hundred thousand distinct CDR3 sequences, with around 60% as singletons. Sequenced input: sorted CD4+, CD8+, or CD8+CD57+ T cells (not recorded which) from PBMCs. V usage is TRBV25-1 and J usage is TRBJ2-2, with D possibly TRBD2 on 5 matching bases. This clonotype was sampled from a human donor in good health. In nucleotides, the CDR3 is TGTGCCAGCACCCCCGGGATATCGAACACCGGGGAGCTGTTTTTT. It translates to CASTPGISNTGELFF.